What follows are 13 T cell receptor beta chains derived from one specimen sequenced in a study of Tregs in tolerant kidney transplant recipients. Profiled with immunoSEQ multiplex PCR; TCRdb holds only in-frame clones, not every one. The sample consists of tens of thousands of clones, about 91% of them appearing once. The sample in question was Tregs from blood, obtained before the transplant. These receptors were obtained from a human donor who received a combined kidney and bone marrow transplant.

This clone was seen only once. The chain has TRBV4-3 and TRBJ2-1; 13 bases match TRBD2. There are 14 residues in the CDR3. Germline values: CDR1 LGHNA, CDR2 YSLEER. V was clipped by 0 bases and J by 13 bases; unmatched bases: 3. CDR3 DNA sequence: TGCGCCAGCAGCCAAGAACTAGCGGGAGGGAATCAGTTCTTC. This sequence encodes CASSQELAGGNQFF.

The genes are TRBV7-9 and TRBJ2-7, with TRBD1 identical over 10 bases. Trimming removed 6 bases from V and 0 bases from J; junction bases left unmatched: 5. There are 15 residues in the CDR3. Germline CDR1 and CDR2: SEHNR and FQNEAQ (reference sequence). This chain's CDR3 is CASSSWDRGSYEQYF. CDR3 bases: TGTGCCAGCAGTTCTTGGGACAGGGGCTCCTACGAGCAGTACTTC. Combining the CDR3 with reference TRBV7-9 and TRBJ2-7 gives the whole variable domain DTGVSQNPRHKITKRGQNVTFRCDPISEHNRLYWYRQTLGQGPEFLTYFQNEAQLEKSRLLSDRFSAERPKGSFSTLEIQRTEQGDSAMYLCASSSWDRGSYEQYFGPGTRLTVT.

The V and J genes are TRBV7-3 and TRBJ2-1; possible D gene TRBD1, 5 bases. In germline, CDR1 is SGHTA, CDR2 FQGTGA. The germline V and J ends were trimmed by 1 base and 5 bases, with 12 bases remaining between them. The CDR3 extends over 15 amino acids. CDR3 in amino acids: CASSLRYGANNEQFF. For the CDR3, the DNA is TGTGCCAGCAGCTTAAGGTATGGGGCTAACAATGAGCAGTTCTTC.

This chain's CDR3 is CASSLRSGGGTGELFF. The CDR3, as DNA: TGCGCCAGCAGCTTGAGGAGCGGAGGGGGCACCGGGGAGCTGTTTTTT. The rearrangement links TRBV5-1 to TRBJ2-2, with D perhaps being TRBD1 or TRBD2 (6 bases each). Germline lookup yields CDR1 SGHRS and CDR2 YFSETQ. The CDR3 runs to 16 residues. Trimming cost V 1 base and J 4 bases, with 14 bases left between them.

The chain is built from TRBV6-6 and TRBJ1-1; TRBD1 matches at 7 bases. V lost 5 bases to trimming and J lost 0 bases; unmatched junction nucleotides: 6. The CDR3 is 15 amino acids. Germline V gene data show CDR1 as MNHNY and CDR2 as SVGAGI (reference sequence). The chain's CDR3 is CASSDTGVLNTEAFF. CDR3 nucleotides: TGTGCCAGCAGTGATACAGGGGTACTGAACACTGAAGCTTTCTTT.

The CDR3 loop is CASSLADRGTGELFF. DNA of the CDR3: TGCGCCAGCAGCTTGGCCGACAGGGGCACCGGGGAGCTGTTTTTT. This chain links TRBV5-1 with TRBJ2-2; TRBD1 matches 8 bases. The CDR3 runs 15 residues. With 0 bases clipped from V and 4 bases from J, the junction kept 2 bases outside the gene matches. Germline V gives CDR1 SGHRS, CDR2 YFSETQ.

In this sample, this clone turned up once. The V gene is TRBV6-5, the J gene TRBJ2-7; D assignment may be TRBD1 or TRBD2 (5 bases each). Germline V lookup: CDR1 MNHEY, CDR2 SVGAGI. The CDR3 covers 13 residues. V lost 4 bases and J lost 2, with 9 bases in between. The CDR3 protein is CASSFGGTYEQYF. The CDR3 bases are TGTGCCAGCAGTTTTGGGGGTACCTACGAGCAGTACTTC.

This sequence joins TRBV5-1 and TRBJ2-4; D may correspond to TRBD1 or TRBD2 (6 bases each). V was trimmed by 1 base and J by 1 base, leaving 15 bases between them. This CDR3 has 17 amino acids. CDR1 is SGHRS and CDR2 is YFSETQ in the germline V gene. The CDR3 sequence: CASSLIGGLEAKNIQYF. The CDR3 nucleotides read TGCGCCAGCAGCTTGATAGGGGGGCTTGAGGCCAAAAACATTCAGTACTTC.

The chain links TRBV30 to TRBJ1-1, with D unclear. Germline V gene lookup returns CDR1 GTSNPN and CDR2 SVGIG (reference sequence). The CDR3 is made up of 15 amino acids. V was cut by 0 bases and J by 0 bases, with 11 bases left in between. The CDR3 sequence is CAWSVLEHMNTEAFF. The CDR3 DNA reads as TGTGCCTGGAGTGTACTTGAACACATGAACACTGAAGCTTTCTTT.

This chain uses TRBV7-3 with TRBJ2-1, with 10 bases matching TRBD1. V gave up 5 bases and J gave up 3 bases; unmatched junction bases: 10. CDR1 SGHTA and CDR2 FQGTGA come from the germline V gene. This CDR3 has 17 amino acids. Here the CDR3 reads CASSPRRTGGIYNEQFF. DNA for the CDR3: TGTGCCAGCAGCCCCCGAAGGACAGGGGGGATCTACAATGAGCAGTTCTTC.

The chain is built from TRBV7-2 and TRBJ1-3; D is unresolved. The CDR3 totals 16 residues. V was cut by 1 base and J by 0 bases, with 10 bases left in between. CDR1 and CDR2 from the germline V gene are SGHTA and FQGNSA. In nucleotides, the CDR3 is TGTGCCAGCAGCTTAGGTGTCTGGATCTCTGGAAACACCATATATTTT. Protein sequence: CASSLGVWISGNTIYF.

Comment on this clone: Other DNA variants within this sample encode the same CDR3. CDR3 nucleotides: TGTGCCAGCTCACCTTCGACAGGAAATGAAAAACTGTTTTTT. Encoded protein: CASSPSTGNEKLFF. The chain uses TRBV18 and TRBJ1-4, with D possibly TRBD1 on 6 matching bases. The CDR3 is 14 amino acids. CDR1 is KGHSH, CDR2 LQKENI, per germline. V was cut by 3 bases and J by 5 bases, with 10 bases left in between.

V gene TRBV27 combines with J gene TRBJ2-3, with TRBD2 matching over 7 bases. V trimming: 5 bases; J trimming: 2 bases; junction bases outside the gene matches: 7. This CDR3 spans 15 amino acids. Germline V gives CDR1 MNHEY, CDR2 SMNVEV (reference sequence). The CDR3 loop is CASSDRGSPTDTQYF. The CDR3 region has the DNA TGTGCCAGCAGTGACCGCGGGAGCCCCACAGATACGCAGTATTTT.